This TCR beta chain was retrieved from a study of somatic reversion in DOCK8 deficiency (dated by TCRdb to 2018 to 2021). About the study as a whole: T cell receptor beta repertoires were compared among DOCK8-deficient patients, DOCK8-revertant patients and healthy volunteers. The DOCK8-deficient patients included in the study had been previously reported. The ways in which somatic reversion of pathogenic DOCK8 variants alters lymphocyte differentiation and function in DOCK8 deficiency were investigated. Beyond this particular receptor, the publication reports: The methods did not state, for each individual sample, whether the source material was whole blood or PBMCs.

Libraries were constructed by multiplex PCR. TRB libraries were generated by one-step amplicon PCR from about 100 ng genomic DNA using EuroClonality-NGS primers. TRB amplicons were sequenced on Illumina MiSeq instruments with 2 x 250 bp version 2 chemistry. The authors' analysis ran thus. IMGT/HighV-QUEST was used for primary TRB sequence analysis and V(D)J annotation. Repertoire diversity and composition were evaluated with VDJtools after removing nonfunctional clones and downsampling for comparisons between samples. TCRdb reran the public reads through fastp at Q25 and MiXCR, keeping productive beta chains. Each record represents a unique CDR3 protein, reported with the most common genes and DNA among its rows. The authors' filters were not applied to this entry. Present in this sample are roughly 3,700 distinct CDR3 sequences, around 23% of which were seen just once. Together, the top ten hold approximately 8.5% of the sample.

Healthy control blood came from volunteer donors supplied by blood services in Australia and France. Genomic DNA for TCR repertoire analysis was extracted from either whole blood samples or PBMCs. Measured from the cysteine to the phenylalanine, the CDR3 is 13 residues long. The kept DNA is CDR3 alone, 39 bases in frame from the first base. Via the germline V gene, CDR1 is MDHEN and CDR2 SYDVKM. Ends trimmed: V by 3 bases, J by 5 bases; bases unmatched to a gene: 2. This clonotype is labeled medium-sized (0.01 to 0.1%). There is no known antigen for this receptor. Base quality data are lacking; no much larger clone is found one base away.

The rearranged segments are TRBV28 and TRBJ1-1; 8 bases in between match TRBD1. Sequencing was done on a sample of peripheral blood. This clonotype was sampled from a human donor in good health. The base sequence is TGTGCCAGCAGTTTTTACAGGGGGACTGAAGCTTTCTTT. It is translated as CASSFYRGTEAFF. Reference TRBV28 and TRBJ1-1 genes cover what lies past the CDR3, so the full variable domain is DVKVTQSSRYLVKRTGEKVFLECVQDMDHENMFWYRQDPGLGLRLIYFSYDVKMKEKGDIPEGYSVSREKKERFSLILESASTNQTSMYLCASSFYRGTEAFFGQGTRLTVV.